This is a list of T cell receptor beta chains from one sample in a study of blood T cell repertoires in COVID-19. Profiled with immunoSEQ multiplex PCR; TCRdb holds only in-frame clones, not every one. The sample includes approximately 150,000 clones, 75% to 90% seen only once; the top ten take 3.5% to 4.5%. Input material: PBMCs or T cells enriched from blood (not recorded which). The source of these receptors is a woman in her forties who had been exposed to COVID-19. Both conserved end residues are part of each CDR3. Fields, in order: J gene, V gene, clone size, D gene, CDR3 protein, CDR3 DNA. D genes are given only for firm matches. Clone size is shown for a subset of rows, as once, few, many or a class of expanded clone.

TRBJ2-7,TRBV11-2,-,-,CASSLASSYEQYF,TGTGCCAGCAGCTTAGCCTCGAGTTACGAGCAGTACTTC
TRBJ1-1,TRBV12-3/TRBV12-4,once,-,CASSLTTGGGVFF,TGTGCCAGCAGTTTAACGACGGGGGGCGGCGTATTCTTT
TRBJ2-3,TRBV2,-,TRBD1,CASSLTGGWTDTQYF,TGTGCCAGCAGTTTGACAGGGGGGTGGACAGATACGCAGTATTTT
TRBJ2-1,TRBV9,-,-,CASSARGKGGFYNEQFF,TGTGCCAGCAGCGCCAGGGGGAAGGGGGGCTTCTACAATGAGCAGTTCTTC
TRBJ1-2,TRBV5-1,-,TRBD1,CASSLGDRENYGYTF,TGCGCCAGCAGCTTGGGGGACAGGGAAAACTATGGCTACACCTTC
TRBJ2-3,TRBV19,-,TRBD2,CASSMGPRLAGAQYF,TGTGCCAGTAGTATGGGCCCCAGACTAGCGGGAGCGCAGTATTTT
TRBJ2-1,TRBV6-5,once,-,CASRSAGNEQFF,TGTGCCAGCAGATCTGCCGGGAATGAGCAGTTCTTC
TRBJ2-7,TRBV2,once,TRBD1,CASSRGGQGSYEQYF,TGTGCCAGCAGCAGAGGGGGACAGGGGAGTTACGAGCAGTACTTC
TRBJ1-2,TRBV7-3,-,-,CASSLTLTGWSGYTF,TGTGCCAGCAGCTTAACGTTAACGGGTTGGTCTGGCTACACCTTC
TRBJ2-7,TRBV19,once,TRBD1,CASNSGTGNYEQYF,TGTGCCAGTAACTCCGGGACAGGGAACTACGAGCAGTACTTC
TRBJ2-2,TRBV6-5,-,-,CASSSHRDGTGELFF,TGTGCCAGCAGTTCCCACAGGGACGGGACCGGGGAGCTGTTTTTT
TRBJ2-7,TRBV14,-,-,CASSRGRTSTYEQYF,TGTGCCAGCAGCCGTGGGAGGACTTCTACCTACGAGCAGTACTTC
TRBJ1-2,TRBV9,-,-,CASSVAPGSLANYGYTF,TGTGCCAGCAGCGTAGCCCCGGGGTCCCTAGCTAACTATGGCTACACCTTC
TRBJ2-3,TRBV4-1,-,TRBD2,CASSHLAGVSTDTQYF,TGCGCCAGCAGCCACTTAGCGGGAGTCAGCACAGATACGCAGTATTTT
TRBJ1-5,TRBV27,-,-,CASRELQGYSNQPQHF,TGTGCCAGCAGGGAGCTACAGGGATATAGCAATCAGCCCCAGCATTTT
TRBJ2-2,TRBV28,-,TRBD2,CASSFPTSGTGELFF,TGTGCCAGCAGTTTTCCCACTAGCGGCACCGGGGAGCTGTTTTTT
TRBJ1-4,TRBV3-1/TRBV3-2,-,TRBD1,CASSQQQGAGEKLFF,TGTGCCAGCAGCCAACAACAGGGGGCCGGTGAAAAACTGTTTTTT
TRBJ1-2,TRBV6-1,-,TRBD1,CASSEADRVSGYTF,TGTGCCAGCAGTGAAGCTGACAGGGTCTCTGGCTACACCTTC
TRBJ1-1,TRBV3-1/TRBV3-2,-,TRBD1,CASSQEGSTGPEAFF,TGTGCCAGCAGCCAAGAAGGCTCGACAGGGCCGGAAGCTTTCTTT
TRBJ2-1,TRBV19,-,TRBD1,CASSIDGARGHEQFF,TGTGCCAGTAGTATAGATGGGGCCAGGGGGCATGAGCAGTTCTTC
TRBJ2-1,TRBV19,few,TRBD1,CASRGRTGGSYNEQFF,TGTGCCAGCAGGGGGAGGACAGGGGGATCCTACAATGAGCAGTTCTTC
TRBJ2-3,TRBV29-1,-,TRBD2,CSAGRAHDTDTQYF,TGCAGCGCGGGGAGGGCGCATGACACAGATACGCAGTATTTT
TRBJ2-5,TRBV5-1,-,-,CASSSGSGETQYF,TGCGCCAGCAGCTCAGGGTCCGGGGAGACCCAGTACTTC
TRBJ1-2,TRBV28,-,TRBD1,CATSLAGGYGYTF,TGTGCCACTAGTTTGGCAGGGGGCTATGGCTACACCTTC
TRBJ2-3,TRBV5-1,-,TRBD1,CASSLAGQGSTDTQYF,TGCGCCAGCAGCTTGGCCGGACAGGGGAGCACAGATACGCAGTATTTT
TRBJ1-2,TRBV4-1,-,-,CASSQDWISGTLFF,TGCGCCAGCAGCCAAGATTGGATCTCCGGGACACTCTTTTTC
TRBJ2-7,TRBV19,-,TRBD1,CASSATGVAYEQYF,TGTGCCAGTAGTGCGACAGGGGTAGCCTACGAGCAGTACTTC